This is a list of T cell receptor beta chains from one sample in a study of blood T cell repertoires in COVID-19. This table comes from immunoSEQ multiplex PCR, and its TCRdb copy is limited to in-frame clones, with some not included. Of about 49,000 clones listed, approximately 80% are singletons. What was sequenced was peripheral blood. All receptors derive from a woman in her sixties with acute or convalescent COVID-19. Both conserved end residues are part of each CDR3. A D gene is named only where the DNA matches it firmly. Clone size is not always given. Where it is, it says once, few, many or a class for expanded clones.

d_gene: NA; j_gene: TRBJ1-2; abundance: NA; v_gene: TRBV18; CDR3nt: TGTGCCAGCTCACCGGGCAGGGAGGCATCGAACTATGGCTACACCTTC; CDR3aa: CASSPGREASNYGYTF
d_gene: TRBD1; j_gene: TRBJ1-2; abundance: NA; v_gene: TRBV14; CDR3nt: TGTGCCAGCAGCCAAGAGTTCCGGGACAGGGACGGCTACACCTTC; CDR3aa: CASSQEFRDRDGYTF
d_gene: TRBD1; j_gene: TRBJ1-2; abundance: NA; v_gene: TRBV6-5; CDR3nt: TGTGCCACGTACCCGGGACAGGGGAACTATGGCTACACCTTC; CDR3aa: CATYPGQGNYGYTF
d_gene: TRBD1; j_gene: TRBJ2-2; abundance: NA; v_gene: TRBV5-1; CDR3nt: TGCTCCACCCGACAGGGGTCAAACACCGGGGAGCTGTTTTTT; CDR3aa: CSTRQGSNTGELFF
d_gene: TRBD1; j_gene: TRBJ2-7; abundance: NA; v_gene: TRBV7-6; CDR3nt: TGTGCCAGCAGCGCGAGACCGGGACAGGGGGCAGGCGAGCAGTACTTC; CDR3aa: CASSARPGQGAGEQYF
d_gene: NA; j_gene: TRBJ1-6; abundance: NA; v_gene: TRBV7-8; CDR3nt: TGTGCCAGCAGCTTACAGGGGCAGGGCAATTCACCCCTCCACTTT; CDR3aa: CASSLQGQGNSPLHF
d_gene: NA; j_gene: TRBJ1-4; abundance: NA; v_gene: TRBV4-2; CDR3nt: TGTGCCAGCAGCCTCGGGGGAACTAATGAAAAACTGTTTTTT; CDR3aa: CASSLGGTNEKLFF
d_gene: NA; j_gene: TRBJ1-1; abundance: NA; v_gene: TRBV18; CDR3nt: TGTGCCAGCTCACCATCGGAGATAGGCACTGAAGCTTTCTTT; CDR3aa: CASSPSEIGTEAFF
d_gene: NA; j_gene: TRBJ2-2; abundance: NA; v_gene: TRBV6-1; CDR3nt: TGTGCCAGCAGTGAACGTGCAGGGGCCGGGGAGCTGTTTTTT; CDR3aa: CASSERAGAGELFF
d_gene: TRBD1; j_gene: TRBJ1-3; abundance: NA; v_gene: TRBV7-8; CDR3nt: TGTGCCAGCAGCCATCGGGACAGGGGGCGCGAAAACACCATATATTTT; CDR3aa: CASSHRDRGRENTIYF
d_gene: NA; j_gene: TRBJ2-5; abundance: NA; v_gene: TRBV19; CDR3nt: TGTGCCAGTAGTATCTCCCGTGCTCGGGGAGAGACCCAGTACTTC; CDR3aa: CASSISRARGETQYF
d_gene: NA; j_gene: TRBJ1-1; abundance: few; v_gene: TRBV29-1; CDR3nt: TGCAGCGCCAGTAGAGACTACAACACTGAAGCTTTCTTT; CDR3aa: CSASRDYNTEAFF
d_gene: NA; j_gene: TRBJ2-7; abundance: NA; v_gene: TRBV7-9; CDR3nt: TGTGCCAGCAGCTTAACGGTTGCAGGCCTGGAGCAGTACTTC; CDR3aa: CASSLTVAGLEQYF
d_gene: NA; j_gene: TRBJ1-5; abundance: NA; v_gene: TRBV30; CDR3nt: TGTGCCTGGATCCGGTATCAGCATTTT; CDR3aa: CAWIRYQHF
d_gene: TRBD1; j_gene: TRBJ1-4; abundance: NA; v_gene: TRBV27; CDR3nt: TGTGCCAGCAGCGCCCGACAGGGAATAAGTGAAAAACTGTTTTTT; CDR3aa: CASSARQGISEKLFF
d_gene: NA; j_gene: TRBJ1-5; abundance: NA; v_gene: TRBV2; CDR3nt: TGTGCCAGCAGTGAAGGCCTGAGGGCGGGGAGCAATCAGCCCCAGCATTTT; CDR3aa: CASSEGLRAGSNQPQHF
d_gene: TRBD2; j_gene: TRBJ2-7; abundance: NA; v_gene: TRBV5-1; CDR3nt: TGCGCCAGCAGCTTGACCCCGACTAGCGGGACAATATACGAGCAGTACTTC; CDR3aa: CASSLTPTSGTIYEQYF
d_gene: NA; j_gene: TRBJ1-5; abundance: NA; v_gene: TRBV12-2; CDR3nt: TGTGCAAGTCGCTTAGATCGCACAGACAATCAGCCCCAGCATTTT; CDR3aa: CASRLDRTDNQPQHF
d_gene: TRBD2; j_gene: TRBJ2-5; abundance: NA; v_gene: TRBV30; CDR3nt: TGTGCCTTTAAAACTAGCGGGAGGGGATCGGAGACCCAGTACTTC; CDR3aa: CAFKTSGRGSETQYF
d_gene: TRBD1; j_gene: TRBJ1-2; abundance: few; v_gene: TRBV28; CDR3nt: TGTGCCAGCAGCTACGGGACAGGGAGTTGGTACACCTTC; CDR3aa: CASSYGTGSWYTF
d_gene: NA; j_gene: TRBJ2-2; abundance: medium-sized; v_gene: TRBV5-1; CDR3nt: TGCGCCAGCAGCTGGGGCAGCGCCTTTTATTCGAACACCGGGGAGCTGTTTTTT; CDR3aa: CASSWGSAFYSNTGELFF
d_gene: NA; j_gene: TRBJ1-1; abundance: NA; v_gene: TRBV27; CDR3nt: TGTGCCAGCAGTTTACCGGGACAGAACACTGAAGCTTTCTTT; CDR3aa: CASSLPGQNTEAFF
d_gene: TRBD1; j_gene: TRBJ2-1; abundance: NA; v_gene: TRBV24-1; CDR3nt: TGTGCCACCAGTGATTTGCTTAGGACAGGGGTAGAGCAGTTCTTC; CDR3aa: CATSDLLRTGVEQFF
d_gene: NA; j_gene: TRBJ2-7; abundance: NA; v_gene: TRBV1; CDR3nt: TGCACCAGCAGCCAAGATAGGGAGGACGAGCAGTACTTC; CDR3aa: CTSSQDREDEQYF
d_gene: TRBD1; j_gene: TRBJ1-1; abundance: NA; v_gene: TRBV19; CDR3nt: TGTGCCAGTAGTTTCCGGACAGGGGGGAAGAACACTGAAGCTTTCTTT; CDR3aa: CASSFRTGGKNTEAFF
d_gene: TRBD1; j_gene: TRBJ1-2; abundance: NA; v_gene: TRBV6-1; CDR3nt: TGTGCCAGCAGTGATAGGCGACAGGGGTTTTATGGCTACACCTTC; CDR3aa: CASSDRRQGFYGYTF
d_gene: TRBD2; j_gene: TRBJ2-2; abundance: NA; v_gene: TRBV24-1; CDR3nt: TGTGCCACCAGTGCCCCACGCGGGACTAGCGGGGGGGAAGACAACACCGGGGAGCTGTTTTTT; CDR3aa: CATSAPRGTSGGEDNTGELFF
d_gene: TRBD2; j_gene: TRBJ2-3; abundance: NA; v_gene: TRBV19; CDR3nt: TGTGCCAGTAGTACCCTAGCGGGGGGGCCCGATACGCAGTATTTT; CDR3aa: CASSTLAGGPDTQYF
d_gene: NA; j_gene: TRBJ2-6; abundance: few; v_gene: TRBV6-6; CDR3nt: TGTGCCAGCAGTTACTCTAGCTCTGGGGCCAACGTCCTGACTTTC; CDR3aa: CASSYSSSGANVLTF
d_gene: NA; j_gene: TRBJ2-1; abundance: NA; v_gene: TRBV7-9; CDR3nt: TGTGCCAGCAGCTTTTTCTCTGGACAGCCTGAGCAGTTCTTC; CDR3aa: CASSFFSGQPEQFF
d_gene: NA; j_gene: TRBJ1-2; abundance: few; v_gene: TRBV27; CDR3nt: TGTGCCAGCAGTCGTGAACAGGGTTTCTATGGCTACACCTTC; CDR3aa: CASSREQGFYGYTF
d_gene: TRBD2; j_gene: TRBJ2-2; abundance: NA; v_gene: TRBV10-1; CDR3nt: TGCGCCAGCAGTAGAGCGGGAGGGACCGGGGAGCTGTTTTTT; CDR3aa: CASSRAGGTGELFF